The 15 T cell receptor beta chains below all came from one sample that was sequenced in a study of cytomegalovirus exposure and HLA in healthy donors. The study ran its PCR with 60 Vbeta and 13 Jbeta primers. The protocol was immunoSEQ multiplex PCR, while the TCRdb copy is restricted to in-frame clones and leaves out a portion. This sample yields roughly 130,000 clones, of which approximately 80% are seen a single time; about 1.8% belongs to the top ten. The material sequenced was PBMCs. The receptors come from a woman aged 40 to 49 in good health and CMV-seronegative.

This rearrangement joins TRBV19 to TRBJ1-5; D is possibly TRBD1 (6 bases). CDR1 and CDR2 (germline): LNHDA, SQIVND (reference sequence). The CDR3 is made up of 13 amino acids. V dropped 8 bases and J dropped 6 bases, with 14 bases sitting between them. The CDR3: CASCGGPGQPQHF. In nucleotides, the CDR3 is TGTGCCAGTTGCGGGGGGCCTGGTCAGCCCCAGCATTTT.

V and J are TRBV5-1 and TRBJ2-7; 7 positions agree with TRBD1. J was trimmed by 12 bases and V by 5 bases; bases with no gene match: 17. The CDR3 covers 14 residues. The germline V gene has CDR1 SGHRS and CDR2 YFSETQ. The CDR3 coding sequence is TGCGCCAGCAGTTCGGGACAGTTGATTGGGGATTCGTACTTC. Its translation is CASSSGQLIGDSYF.

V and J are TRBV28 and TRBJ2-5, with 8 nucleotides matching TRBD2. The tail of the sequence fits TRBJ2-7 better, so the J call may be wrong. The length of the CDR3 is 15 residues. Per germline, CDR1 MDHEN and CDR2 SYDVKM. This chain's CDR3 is CASSLSTGLAYEQYF. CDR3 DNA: TGTGCCAGCAGTTTATCCACGGGACTAGCCTACGAGCAGTACTTC.

The DNA for the CDR3 is TGTGCCAGCAGCTTAGGGGGTATTAATACGCAGTATTTT. It specifies CASSLGGINTQYF. The chain joins TRBV5-6 to TRBJ2-3; D is possibly TRBD1 (6 bases). Germline loops: CDR1 SGHDT, CDR2 YYEEEE. V gave up 2 bases and J gave up 7 bases, with 11 bases separating them. The CDR3 is 13 amino acids.

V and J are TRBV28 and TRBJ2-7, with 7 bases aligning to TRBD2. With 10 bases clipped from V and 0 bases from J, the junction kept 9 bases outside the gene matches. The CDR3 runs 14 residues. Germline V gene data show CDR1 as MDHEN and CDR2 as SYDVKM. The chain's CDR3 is CATWAGAFSYEQYF. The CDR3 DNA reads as TGTGCCACCTGGGCGGGAGCCTTCTCCTACGAGCAGTACTTC.

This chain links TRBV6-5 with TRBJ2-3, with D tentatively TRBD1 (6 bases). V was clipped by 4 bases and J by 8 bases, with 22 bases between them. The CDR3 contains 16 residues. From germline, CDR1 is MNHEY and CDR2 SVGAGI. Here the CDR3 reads CASSLQGPYLSGTQYF. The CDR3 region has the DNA TGTGCCAGCAGTTTACAGGGACCCTATCTGTCGGGTACGCAGTATTTT.

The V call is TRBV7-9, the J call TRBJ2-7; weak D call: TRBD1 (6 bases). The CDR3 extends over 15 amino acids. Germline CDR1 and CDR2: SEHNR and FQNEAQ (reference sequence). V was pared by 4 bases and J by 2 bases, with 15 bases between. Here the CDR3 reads CASSSGRGQPYEQYF. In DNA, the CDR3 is TGTGCCAGCAGCTCGGGGCGAGGACAGCCCTACGAGCAGTACTTC.

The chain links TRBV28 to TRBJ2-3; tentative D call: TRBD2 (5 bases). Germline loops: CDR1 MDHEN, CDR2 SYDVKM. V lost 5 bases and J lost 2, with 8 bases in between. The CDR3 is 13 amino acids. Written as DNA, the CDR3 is TGTGCCAGCAGTAGGAGGAACACAGATACGCAGTATTTT. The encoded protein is CASSRRNTDTQYF.

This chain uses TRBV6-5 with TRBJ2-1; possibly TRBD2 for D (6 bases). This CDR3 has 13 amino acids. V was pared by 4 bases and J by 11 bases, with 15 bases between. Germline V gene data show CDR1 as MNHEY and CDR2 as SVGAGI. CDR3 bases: TGTGCCAGCAGTTTTCAGGGCGGGGATAAGCAGTTCTTC. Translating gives CASSFQGGDKQFF.

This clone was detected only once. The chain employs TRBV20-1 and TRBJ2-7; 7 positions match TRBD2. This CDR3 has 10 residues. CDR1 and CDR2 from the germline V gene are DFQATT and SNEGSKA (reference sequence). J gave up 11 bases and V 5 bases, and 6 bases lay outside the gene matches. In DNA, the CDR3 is TGCAGTGCTGGGGGGGAGTCGGAGTACTTC. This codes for CSAGGESEYF.

In DNA form, the CDR3 reads TGCGCCAGCAGCTTCTATGGGACTAGCGGAGACAATGAGCAGTTCTTC. This encodes CASSFYGTSGDNEQFF. The chain employs TRBV5-1 and TRBJ2-1; 11 nucleotides line up with TRBD2. Germline-derived CDR1 and CDR2 are SGHRS and YFSETQ. The V gene end was trimmed by 2 bases and the J gene end by 5 bases; junction bases not matched to a gene: 6. The CDR3 is 16 amino acids.

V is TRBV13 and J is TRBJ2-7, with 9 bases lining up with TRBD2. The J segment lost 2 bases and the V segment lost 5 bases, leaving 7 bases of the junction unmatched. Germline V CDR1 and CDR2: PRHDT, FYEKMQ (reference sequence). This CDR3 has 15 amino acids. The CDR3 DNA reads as TGTGCCAGCAGCCCGATAGCGGGAGAAGCCTACGAGCAGTACTTC. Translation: CASSPIAGEAYEQYF.

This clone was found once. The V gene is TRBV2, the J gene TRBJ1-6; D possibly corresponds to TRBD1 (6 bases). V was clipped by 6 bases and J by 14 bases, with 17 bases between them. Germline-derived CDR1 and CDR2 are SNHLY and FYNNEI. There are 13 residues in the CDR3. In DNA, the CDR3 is TGTGCCAGCAGGCGACAGGTCTCCGACTCCCTCCACTTT. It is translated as CASRRQVSDSLHF.

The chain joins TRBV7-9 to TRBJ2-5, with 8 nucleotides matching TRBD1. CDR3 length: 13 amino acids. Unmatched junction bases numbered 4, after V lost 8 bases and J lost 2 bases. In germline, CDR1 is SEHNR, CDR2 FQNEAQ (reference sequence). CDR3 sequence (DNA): TGTGCCAGCGGCAGGGGGCCTCAAGAGACCCAGTACTTC. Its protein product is CASGRGPQETQYF.

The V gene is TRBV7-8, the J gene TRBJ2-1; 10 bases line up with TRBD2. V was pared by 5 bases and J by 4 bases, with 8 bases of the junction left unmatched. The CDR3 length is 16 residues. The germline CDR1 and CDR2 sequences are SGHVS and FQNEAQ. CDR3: CASSPAGTSAYNEQFF. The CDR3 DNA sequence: TGTGCCAGCAGCCCGGCCGGGACTAGCGCTTACAATGAGCAGTTCTTC.